These 19 T cell receptor beta chains came from one sample sequenced in a study of long-term antiretroviral therapy in people with HIV. The assay used was immunoSEQ (version v3.0), run at survey level. Profiling relied on immunoSEQ multiplex PCR, and the TCRdb table lists in-frame clones only, not all of them. Seen here are tens of thousands of clones, 95% to 97% observed once, and the top ten hold under 2.5%. This material consisted of unsorted PBMCs, taken 6.6 years after starting antiretroviral therapy. The receptor set was obtained from a man younger than 40 with HIV.

The chain has TRBV9 and TRBJ2-1, with 13 bases identical to TRBD2. The ends lost 3 bases at V and 10 bases at J; junction bases unmatched: 10. The length of the CDR3 is 16 residues. CDR1 and CDR2 from the germline V gene are SGDLS and YYNGEE. Written as DNA, the CDR3 is TGTGCCAGCAGCGAACAAACTAGCGGGGGGGCGCGGGAGCAGTTCTTC. Its translation: CASSEQTSGGAREQFF.

The rearrangement links TRBV6-1 to TRBJ1-5, with D uncertain. CDR1 is MNHNS, CDR2 SASEGT, per germline. V lost 3 bases and J 1 base, leaving 10 bases between the germline ends. This CDR3 has 15 residues. As DNA, the CDR3 is TGTGCCAGCAGTGACGTAGTTGTGAGCAATCAGCCCCAGCATTTT. Translation gives CASSDVVVSNQPQHF.

V gene TRBV19 combines with J gene TRBJ1-1; 10 nucleotides agree with TRBD1. Germline CDR1 reads LNHDA; CDR2 reads SQIVND (reference sequence). The CDR3 runs 14 residues. J was trimmed by 7 bases and V by 6 bases; bases with no gene match: 8. The CDR3 DNA sequence: TGTGCCAGTAGACGCCGCGGGACAGGGGTTGAAGCTTTCTTT. It is translated as CASRRRGTGVEAFF.

This clone has a handful of counts. This chain links TRBV6-5 with TRBJ1-1; perhaps TRBD1 as D (5 bases). The CDR3 length is 13 residues. Germline V gene data show CDR1 as MNHEY and CDR2 as SVGAGI. CDR3 in amino acids: CASITGVNTEAFF. The CDR3 nucleotides are TGTGCTTCAATCACGGGGGTTAACACTGAAGCTTTCTTT.

The gene calls are TRBV30 and TRBJ1-1, with D hard to call. CDR3 length equals 12 residues. Germline CDR1 reads GTSNPN; CDR2 reads SVGIG (reference sequence). V was cut by 3 bases and J by 1 base, with 6 bases left in between. The CDR3 here is CAWRGGNTEAFF. The DNA for the CDR3 is TGTGCCTGGAGAGGAGGGAACACTGAAGCTTTCTTT. The full variable domain, completed using reference TRBV30 and TRBJ1-1, is SQTIHQWPATLVQPVGSPLSLECTVEGTSNPNLYWYRQAAGRGLQLLFYSVGIGQISSEVPQNLSASRPQDRQFILSSKKLLLSDSGFYLCAWRGGNTEAFFGQGTRLTVV.

The chain carries TRBV7-2 and TRBJ1-5, with D perhaps TRBD1 (6 bases). V was cut by 5 bases and J by 4 bases, with 9 bases left in between. The CDR3 is 13 amino acids. The germline CDR1 and CDR2 sequences are SGHTA and FQGNSA. In DNA, the CDR3 is TGTGCCAGCAGCCAGACAGGTAATCAGCCCCAGCATTTT. Residues: CASSQTGNQPQHF.

The rearrangement joins TRBV28 to TRBJ1-3; TRBD1 is a possible D gene (5 bases). Between the trimmed V and J ends, which lost 2 bases and 9 bases, there was a span of 14 bases. There are 14 residues in the CDR3. Germline V gene lookup returns CDR1 MDHEN and CDR2 SYDVKM. The CDR3 nucleotides are TGTGCCAGCAGTTTAGTGTCAGGGAAGGCCACCATATATTTT. Amino acids: CASSLVSGKATIYF.

The V gene is TRBV6-6, the J gene TRBJ2-7; TRBD1 is a possible D gene (6 bases). Trimming took 2 bases from V and 3 from J, leaving 11 bases between them. CDR1 and CDR2 from the germline V gene are MNHNY and SVGAGI (reference sequence). CDR3 size: 14 residues. The CDR3 region is CASSYEGGFYEQYF. The CDR3 bases are TGTGCCAGCAGTTACGAAGGGGGATTCTACGAGCAGTACTTC.

V is TRBV19 and J is TRBJ1-5; D gene ambiguous. This CDR3 spans 15 amino acids. In germline, CDR1 is LNHDA, CDR2 SQIVND (reference sequence). V lost 2 bases and J lost 6, with 14 bases in between. The CDR3 bases are TGTGCCAGTAGTATAAGGGTATTCGCGGGTCAGCCCCAGCATTTT. It yields the protein CASSIRVFAGQPQHF.

This clone has just one count. The CDR3 region is CASSRGFALPRAEAFF. CDR3 coding DNA: TGTGCCAGCTCCCGGGGGTTTGCTCTCCCCAGGGCTGAAGCTTTCTTT. The chain recombines TRBV7-9 with TRBJ1-1; the D gene is possibly TRBD1 (5 bases). This CDR3 spans 16 amino acids. CDR1 and CDR2 (germline): SEHNR, FQNEAQ (reference sequence). The V and J ends lost 8 bases and 6 bases respectively, with 25 bases between them.

Comments on this clone: One end of the junction varies from germline; a read error may be responsible. This chain links TRBV9 with TRBJ1-5; no clear D gene. CDR1 and CDR2 (germline): SGDLS, YYNGEE. This CDR3 spans 9 amino acids. The CDR3 protein is CARVGFSYF. The CDR3 nucleotides read TGTGCCAGAGTCGGCTTTTCGTATTTT.

The CDR3 loop is CASSYGSQDTEAFF. CDR3 nucleotide sequence: TGTGCCAGCAGTTACGGTAGTCAGGACACTGAAGCTTTCTTT. This chain uses TRBV6-5 with TRBJ1-1; D not certain. The CDR3 totals 14 residues. CDR1 is MNHEY, CDR2 SVGAGI, per germline. Trimming shortened V by 2 bases and J by 3 bases, and 10 bases separated the two germline ends.

The chain couples TRBV2 to TRBJ2-3; 15 bases fit TRBD2. The CDR3 is 18 amino acids. The V segment lost 5 bases and the J segment 2 bases; nucleotides outside the gene matches: 8. The V gene's germline CDR1 is SNHLY and CDR2 FYNNEI. The CDR3 loop is CASSPGTSGRSATDTQYF. In nucleotides, the CDR3 is TGTGCCAGCAGTCCCGGGACTAGCGGGAGGTCGGCCACAGATACGCAGTATTTT.

The chain uses TRBV7-9 and TRBJ1-1; a weak D match, TRBD1 (5 bases). Looked up from germline, CDR1 is SEHNR and CDR2 is FQNEAQ (reference sequence). V was cut by 5 bases and J by 1 base, with 14 bases left in between. The CDR3 is 15 residues long. CDR3 sequence: CASSHGGGSNTEAFF. DNA of the CDR3: TGTGCCAGCAGCCACGGCGGGGGTTCGAACACTGAAGCTTTCTTT.

DNA of the CDR3: TGTGCCAGCAGTTTGGGGACAGGGTATAGCAATCAGCCCCAGCATTTT. Translated, it gives CASSLGTGYSNQPQHF. The chain combines TRBV28 with TRBJ1-5, with 9 nucleotides matching TRBD1. Germline-derived CDR1 and CDR2 are MDHEN and SYDVKM. V was clipped by 3 bases and J by 0 bases; unmatched bases: 3. CDR3 size: 16 residues.

The V gene is TRBV7-9, the J gene TRBJ1-3; D might be TRBD1 (5 bases). The length of the CDR3 is 16 residues. CDR1 is SEHNR and CDR2 is FQNEAQ in the germline V gene (reference sequence). The V end was cut by 1 base, the J end by 2 bases, with 12 bases between. The CDR3 DNA reads as TGTGCCAGCAGCTTAGTTCCAGGGCATACTGGAAACACCATATATTTT. Translated: CASSLVPGHTGNTIYF.

The chain employs TRBV4-3 and TRBJ2-1; 9 bases match TRBD2. Per germline, CDR1 LGHNA and CDR2 YSLEER. J lost 4 bases, V lost 0 bases, and 13 bases had no gene match. The CDR3 is 19 residues long. In nucleotides, the CDR3 is TGCGCCAGCAGCCAAGATCCTTTTATGGCTAGCGGGATTTACAATGAGCAGTTCTTC. Protein product: CASSQDPFMASGIYNEQFF.

The chain has TRBV4-1 and TRBJ2-7, with D tentatively TRBD1 (5 bases). Trimming removed 0 bases from V and 2 bases from J, with 8 bases in between. The CDR3 has 14 residues. From germline, CDR1 is MGHRA and CDR2 YSYEKL. CDR3 sequence reads: CASSQDQGTYEQYF. CDR3 nucleotide sequence: TGCGCCAGCAGCCAAGATCAGGGCACCTACGAGCAGTACTTC.

The genes are TRBV2 and TRBJ2-3, with 8 positions matching TRBD2. CDR1 is SNHLY, CDR2 FYNNEI, per germline. The CDR3 spans 12 residues. V lost 8 bases, J lost 5 bases, and 3 bases stayed unmatched. DNA of the CDR3: TGTGCCAGCCTCCGGGGGGGAGATACGCAGTATTTT. Encoded protein: CASLRGGDTQYF.